These T cell receptor beta chains were read from a single sample in a study of control samples from healthy donors and cancer patients. TCRdb's table, derived via immunoSEQ multiplex PCR, lists solely in-frame clones and lacks some. The data contain tens of thousands of clones, around 94% of them seen just once; the ten biggest clones take up around 4.5%. Sequencing input: blood. These receptors were collected from a woman under 30 in good health. CDR3s include the opening cysteine and the closing phenylalanine or tryptophan. D genes are given only for firm matches. Expanded clones are given a class, and other clones once, few, many or no size at all.

NA	15	NA	TRBJ1-5	TRBV6-5	CASRLRSYSNQPQHF	TGTGCCAGCCGACTACGGAGTTATAGCAATCAGCCCCAGCATTTT
NA	14	NA	TRBJ2-7	TRBV4-2	CASSQDELLSEQYF	TGTGCCAGCAGCCAAGATGAATTACTGAGCGAGCAGTACTTC
TRBD1	14	NA	TRBJ2-7	TRBV7-9	CASSPGQGPYEQYF	TGTGCCAGCAGCCCAGGACAGGGCCCCTACGAGCAGTACTTC
NA	15	NA	TRBJ1-3	TRBV9	CASSVGQGFGNTIYF	TGTGCCAGCAGCGTAGGTCAGGGGTTCGGAAACACCATATATTTT
NA	15	NA	TRBJ1-1	TRBV2	CASSPPRTRGTEAFF	TGTGCCAGCAGTCCCCCTCGGACAAGGGGCACTGAAGCTTTCTTT
TRBD1	15	NA	TRBJ2-7	TRBV15	CATSTITGVTYEQYF	TGTGCCACCAGCACCATAACAGGGGTGACCTACGAGCAGTACTTC
NA	15	NA	TRBJ2-5	TRBV4-2	CASSQEEEYQETQYF	TGTGCCAGCAGCCAAGAGGAGGAGTACCAAGAGACCCAGTACTTC
NA	15	NA	TRBJ2-2	TRBV7-9	CASSPRGLSDGELFF	TGTGCCAGCAGCCCAAGAGGCTTGTCAGACGGGGAGCTGTTTTTT
NA	16	NA	TRBJ1-5	TRBV23-1	CASSPGSWGHNQPQHF	TGCGCCAGCAGTCCAGGTTCTTGGGGGCACAATCAGCCCCAGCATTTT
NA	13	once	TRBJ2-1	TRBV4-2	CASRPGGWNEQFF	TGTGCCAGCAGGCCCGGAGGTTGGAATGAGCAGTTCTTC
TRBD2	14	few	TRBJ2-3	TRBV19	CASKTSGDTDTQYF	TGTGCCAGTAAAACTAGCGGGGACACAGATACGCAGTATTTT
NA	13	NA	TRBJ2-1	TRBV7-9	CASSLARYNEQFF	TGTGCCAGCAGCTTAGCTCGGTACAATGAGCAGTTCTTC
NA	14	NA	TRBJ1-4	TRBV3-1/TRBV3-2	CASSQTGSNEKLFF	TGTGCCAGCAGCCAGACGGGCTCTAATGAAAAACTGTTTTTT
NA	15	once	TRBJ2-3	TRBV27	CASSATGQYTDTQYF	TGTGCCAGCAGCGCGACAGGACAGTACACAGATACGCAGTATTTT
TRBD2	15	NA	TRBJ2-3	TRBV11-2	CASSVTSGGVNTQYF	TGTGCCAGCAGCGTGACTAGCGGGGGGGTGAATACGCAGTATTTT
NA	13	NA	TRBJ1-3	TRBV5-1	CASSPRGGDTIYF	TGCGCCAGCAGCCCGAGGGGAGGGGACACCATATATTTT
TRBD1	17	few	TRBJ1-2	TRBV7-8	CASSLLRRGRKNYGYTF	TGTGCCAGCAGCTTATTGCGCAGGGGGCGCAAAAACTATGGCTACACCTTC
NA	14	NA	TRBJ2-5	TRBV6-5	CASSRSGPGETQYF	TGTGCCAGCAGTCGTTCGGGGCCAGGGGAGACCCAGTACTTC
TRBD1	15	once	TRBJ1-2	TRBV6-5	CASSPGTGKSYGYTF	TGTGCCAGCAGTCCAGGGACAGGAAAGAGTTATGGCTACACCTTC
NA	16	NA	TRBJ2-6	TRBV4-3	CASSQDPSTGANVLTF	TGCGCCAGCAGCCAAGATCCCAGCACTGGGGCCAACGTCCTGACTTTC
TRBD2	14	NA	TRBJ2-1	TRBV7-3	CASSLFSGSLEQFF	TGTGCCAGCAGCTTATTTAGCGGGAGTCTCGAGCAGTTCTTC
NA	14	NA	TRBJ2-2	TRBV10-3	CATGKTSDTGELFF	TGTGCCACAGGGAAAACCTCAGACACCGGGGAGCTGTTTTTT
NA	12	once	TRBJ1-2	TRBV6-1	CASSDRGYGYTF	TGTGCCAGCAGTGATCGCGGCTATGGCTACACCTTC
NA	14	NA	TRBJ2-5	TRBV15	CATSRDRRGETQYF	TGTGCCACCAGCAGAGATCGGCGGGGAGAGACCCAGTACTTC
NA	13	NA	TRBJ2-7	TRBV14	CASSQGVRYEQYF	TGTGCCAGCAGCCAAGGAGTCAGGTACGAGCAGTACTTC
NA	16	NA	TRBJ1-2	TRBV9	CASSVVSMSSGEGYTF	TGTGCCAGCAGCGTAGTATCGATGAGTTCAGGAGAAGGCTACACCTTC
NA	14	once	TRBJ2-3	TRBV9	CASSVGGTGDTQYF	TGTGCCAGCAGCGTGGGCGGGACGGGGGATACGCAGTATTTT
NA	14	NA	TRBJ1-2	TRBV28	CASSQSVAGLGYTF	TGTGCCAGCAGTCAATCAGTGGCAGGGCTTGGCTACACCTTC
NA	11	NA	TRBJ1-1	TRBV3-1/TRBV3-2	CASRGAREAFF	TGTGCCAGCAGGGGTGCCAGGGAAGCTTTCTTT
NA	14	NA	TRBJ1-2	TRBV28	CASRAQSEGSGYTF	TGTGCCAGCAGGGCCCAGTCTGAGGGCTCTGGCTACACCTTC
NA	15	NA	TRBJ1-4	TRBV6-2/TRBV6-3	CASSYSGRLAEKLFF	TGTGCCAGCAGTTACTCTGGGAGGTTGGCTGAAAAACTGTTTTTT
NA	14	NA	TRBJ1-1	TRBV9	CASSFGGWNTEAFF	TGTGCCAGCAGCTTTGGGGGTTGGAACACTGAAGCTTTCTTT
NA	15	NA	TRBJ2-7	TRBV5-6	CASSLVVGTTSEQYF	TGTGCCAGCAGCTTGGTAGTAGGAACCACCTCCGAGCAGTACTTC
TRBD1	18	NA	TRBJ1-4	TRBV18	CASSPRPITGTGAEKLFF	TGTGCCAGCTCACCACGGCCGATAACCGGGACAGGGGCTGAAAAACTGTTTTTT
TRBD1	14	NA	TRBJ1-4	TRBV5-1	CASSLMGQNEKLFF	TGCGCCAGCAGCTTGATGGGACAGAATGAAAAACTGTTTTTT
TRBD1	16	once	TRBJ2-7	TRBV28	CASRQPQDREKSEQYF	TGTGCCAGCAGACAACCGCAGGACAGGGAAAAATCCGAGCAGTACTTC
NA	14	once	TRBJ1-6	TRBV19	CASSGDASGSPLHF	TGTGCCAGTAGTGGTGATGCTAGTGGTTCACCCCTCCACTTT
NA	13	NA	TRBJ1-3	TRBV7-3	CASSLESGNTIYF	TGTGCCAGCAGCTTGGAATCTGGAAACACCATATATTTT
NA	12	NA	TRBJ2-5	TRBV6-5	CASSPILATQYF	TGTGCCAGCAGCCCCATTTTGGCGACCCAGTACTTC
TRBD2	15	NA	TRBJ2-1	TRBV5-1	CASSLDLAVYNEQFF	TGCGCCAGCAGCTTGGATCTAGCGGTCTACAATGAGCAGTTCTTC
TRBD1	14	NA	TRBJ1-6	TRBV7-3	CASSLGTGNSPLHF	TGTGCCAGCAGCCTCGGGACAGGCAATTCACCCCTCCACTTT
NA	13	NA	TRBJ1-1	TRBV12-3/TRBV12-4	CASRSQELYEAFF	TGTGCCAGCAGATCCCAGGAGCTTTATGAAGCTTTCTTT
NA	14	NA	TRBJ1-5	TRBV2	CASSERLSNQPQHF	TGTGCCAGCAGTGAACGGTTAAGCAATCAGCCCCAGCATTTT
TRBD2	16	NA	TRBJ2-5	TRBV10-2	CASREPGGLGVETQYF	TGCGCCAGCAGAGAACCCGGTGGACTAGGGGTGGAGACCCAGTACTTC
NA	13	NA	TRBJ2-5	TRBV5-8	CASSLGESETQYF	TGTGCCAGCAGCTTGGGTGAGAGTGAGACCCAGTACTTC
NA	15	NA	TRBJ1-3	TRBV9	CASSVDGQFGNTIYF	TGTGCCAGCAGCGTAGATGGGCAGTTTGGAAACACCATATATTTT
NA	19	NA	TRBJ1-3	TRBV5-4	CASSLHMGVMSRSGNTIYF	TGTGCCAGCAGCTTGCATATGGGGGTTATGAGTAGGTCTGGAAACACCATATATTTT
NA	14	NA	TRBJ2-5	TRBV18	CASSRSRGKETQYF	TGTGCCAGCTCTAGATCTAGGGGCAAAGAGACCCAGTACTTC
NA	15	NA	TRBJ2-2	TRBV18	CASSRDSANTGELFF	TGTGCCAGCTCACGGGACTCGGCTAACACCGGGGAGCTGTTTTTT
TRBD1	16	NA	TRBJ1-5	TRBV18	CASSSSGGTGHQPQHF	TGTGCCAGCTCATCGTCCGGGGGGACAGGGCATCAGCCCCAGCATTTT
NA	15	NA	TRBJ1-5	TRBV15	CATSRDTRANQPQHF	TGTGCCACCAGCAGAGATACGAGGGCCAATCAGCCCCAGCATTTT
NA	15	NA	TRBJ1-2	TRBV6-5	CASSYSRGANYGYTF	TGTGCCAGCAGTTACTCGAGGGGTGCTAACTATGGCTACACCTTC
NA	11	NA	TRBJ1-1	TRBV29-1	CSVSSRWRAFF	TGCAGCGTTTCATCGCGGTGGCGAGCTTTCTTT